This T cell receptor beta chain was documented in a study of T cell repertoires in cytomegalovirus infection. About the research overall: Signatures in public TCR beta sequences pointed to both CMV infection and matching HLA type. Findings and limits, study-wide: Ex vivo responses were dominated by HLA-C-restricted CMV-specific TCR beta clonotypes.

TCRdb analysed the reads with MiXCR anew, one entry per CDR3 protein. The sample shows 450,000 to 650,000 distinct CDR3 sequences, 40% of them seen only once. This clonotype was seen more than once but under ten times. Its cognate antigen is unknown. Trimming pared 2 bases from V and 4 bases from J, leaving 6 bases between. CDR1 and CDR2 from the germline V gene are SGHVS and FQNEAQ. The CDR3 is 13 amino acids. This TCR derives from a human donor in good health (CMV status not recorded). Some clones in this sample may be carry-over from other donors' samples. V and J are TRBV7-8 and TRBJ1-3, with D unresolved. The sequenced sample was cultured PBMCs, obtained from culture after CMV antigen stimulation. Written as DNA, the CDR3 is TGTGCCAGCAGCTTAATGTCCGGAAACACCATATATTTT. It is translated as CASSLMSGNTIYF.